The text below deals with one T cell receptor (beta chain). Its antigen has not been determined. It has no much larger one-base neighbor in the sample; base qualities were not kept. The junction shows trimming of 7 bases on V and 2 bases on J, plus 6 bases between the germline ends. Taken from the germline V gene (reference sequence), the CDR1 and CDR2 loops are MNHEY and SMNVEV. From the cysteine through the phenylalanine, the CDR3 covers 13 amino acids. Of all the DNA, just the CDR3 is kept, 39 bases in frame from base 1. The source of the sample is a study of cytomegalovirus exposure and HLA in healthy donors (dated by TCRdb to about 2017). The study in broad terms: An earlier analysis of about 560 of the donors reported approximately 260 Gb of sequence data and around 110 million unique TCR beta sequences obtained from about 170 million T cells. In addition to the first cohort of hundreds of subjects, a separate validation cohort of around 110 different subjects was used. Genome-wide SNP genotypes for about 55% of the roughly 670 donors were used in a later genetic analysis, which treated that subset as a discovery cohort. In a later analysis, previously published TCR beta repertoires from 666 donors were re-analyzed and high-resolution HLA genotyping was added so that TCR occurrence patterns could be studied. To decide whether each TCR beta V gene segment behaved as functional or pseudogenic, an earlier analysis of nearly 600 of the donors relied on high-throughput TCR beta sequencing. The later analysis used no new phenotypic data to find candidate immune exposures, relying instead on TCR beta sequences and their occurrence across donors. The study profiled the T cell repertoires of hundreds of subjects by immunosequencing and related them to cytomegalovirus serostatus. High-throughput TCR immunosequencing, statistical association of individual TCRs with disease status, and machine learning were combined to predict cytomegalovirus infection status. Donor age, sex, ethnicity and CMV serostatus were compiled alongside the repertoire data. An early release that covered about 600 HLA-typed donors contained approximately 300 gigabases of sequencing data and 85 million to 100 million unique TCR sequences. On average, 235,054 unique TCR beta nucleotide sequences were sequenced per donor among about 400 genotyped donors of the cohort, with 15% to 20% of those sequences being non-productive. Of the 300 to 400 genotyped donors, 81% fell in the genetic ancestry cluster associated with self-reported Caucasian donors. Four or five DR-DQ haplotypes were handled as single units for association and clustering because linkage in the cohort was strong. HLA typing covered class I and class II loci at four-digit resolution. All discovery cohort repertoires had been generated on a single sequencing platform. The number of donors typed differed by locus, with roughly 629-640 for A, B, C, DRB1 and DQB1, around 500 for DQA1, over 600 for DPA1, and 472 for DPB1. The study aimed to test whether cataloging public T cell receptors could reveal signatures of past pathogen exposure.

The cohort was made up of approximately 700 healthy bone marrow donors. At the time of sampling, every cohort member was nominally healthy, though immune exposures that went unrecorded were likely present. The donor tested CMV seronegative, placing the donor among the roughly 400 seronegative members of the cohort. Each donor provided a peripheral blood sample, and peripheral blood mononuclear cells were used for TCR beta sequencing. The Qiagen DNeasy Blood Extraction Kit was used to extract genomic DNA from the blood cell samples. What the research found in general, with its limitations: In a later analysis, TCR association rates were found to vary across HLA loci, with the most associated TCRs seen for DRB1 alleles and the fewest for HLA-C alleles. Assigning TCR associations to individual alleles was difficult when HLA alleles, especially DR and DQ, strongly co-occurred. Specific HLA alleles were associated with 15,000 to 20,000 TCR beta sequences at a false discovery rate of 0.05 in a later analysis. While some public TCRs were present in many individuals, most TCR sequences turned up only very rarely across donors. According to a later genetic analysis, donors in an Asian-associated ancestry cluster had fewer N-insertions in productive TCRs than the approximately 630-donor mean. This cohort had only TCR beta chains sequenced, and the lack of alpha or paired-chain data limited which features could be detected. According to the authors, the approach could potentially be generalized to other disease states and immunological phenotypes. In vitro tests confirmed that a few of the cytomegalovirus-associated TCR beta chains recognize cytomegalovirus antigens. Sequencing depth was assumed to be roughly uniform across donors in the presence/absence analyses, though that assumption may not hold. Compared with equally common non-associated chains, HLA-associated TCR beta chains in a later analysis were more clonally expanded and had lower generation probabilities. Because counts were too low, around 17 rarely observed V segments, including chromosome 9 orphons, were left out of the earlier analysis of about 620 of the donors. An earlier analysis of approximately 540 of the donors showed that most TCR beta V segments appeared in productive rearrangements either about 87% or about 30% of the time, which broadly matched IMGT annotations. According to a later analysis, most CMV-associated TCR beta chains appeared to be HLA-restricted, and the HLA associations seemed to be driven largely by CMV exposure. A further reported finding was that TCR beta sequences accurately predicted the HLA-A and HLA-B alleles for most subjects in the first cohort. Some IMGT-functional V segments, including TRBV6-2 and TRBV6-3, could not be distinguished by the 87-base-pair reads and were therefore excluded. A total of fewer than 200 TCR beta chains were listed by the study as associated with cytomegalovirus. The only immune exposure information available for the cohort was CMV serostatus. V-gene and J-gene trimming of TCR beta chains was associated with a missense DCLRE1C variant in a later genetic analysis, and the association was replicated in an independent cohort. Because some donors lacked HLA typing at each locus, the association tests relied only on the typed subset. Linkage disequilibrium might explain the correlated functional status among segregating V segments, but an unknown experimental factor could not be excluded. A cluster of highly shared sequence variants was judged likely to represent a technical artifact of the sequencing pipeline. The classifier was reported to diagnose cytomegalovirus status with high specificity and sensitivity in both the original and validation cohorts. According to a later analysis, parvovirus B19, influenza, CMV and Epstein-Barr virus appeared linked to several top co-occurrence clusters.

The library was obtained by the immunoSEQ multiplex PCR assay. For the multiplex PCR, a mixture combining 60 forward primers for TCR Vbeta segments and 13 reverse primers for TCR Jbeta segments was used. A multiplex PCR assay on genomic DNA amplified the CDR3 region of rearranged TCR beta genes. On the Illumina HiSeq System, the amplified TCR beta libraries were sequenced as 87-base-pair reads. In the original analysis: In a later analysis, around 80 million unique TCR beta chains were counted across the approximately 670 repertoires, and roughly 9.9 million of these chains were shared by at least two donors. Raw reads were error-corrected and collapsed into unique sequences with a nearest-neighbor algorithm that merged closely related sequences to remove PCR and sequencing errors. To assign V, D and J gene segments, CDR3 sequences were aligned to IMGT reference sequences. Each retained sequence needed at least a six-nucleotide match to both a V gene segment and a J gene segment. A rearrangement was called productive if the CDR3 had no stop codons and remained in frame with V and J, and every other rearrangement was called non-productive. Following IMGT convention, CDR3 was defined as the stretch from the second conserved V-encoded cysteine to the conserved J-encoded phenylalanine. The earlier analysis of fewer than 700 of the donors excluded sequences that lacked an unambiguous match to a single V gene segment. In an earlier analysis of several hundred of the donors, V segments were called functional above 56.7% productive rearrangements and were called segregating when the between-donor standard deviation exceeded 5%. To diagnose cytomegalovirus status from the catalog of TCR beta chain sequences, a statistical classification framework was built. In a later analysis, V and J genes were assigned by comparing TCR nucleotide sequences against IMGT/GENE-DB human TR gene sequences. In a later analysis, CDR3 sequences and most-parsimonious VDJ recombination scenarios were assigned using the TCRdist pipeline. In a later analysis, each TCR beta chain was defined by its CDR3 amino acid sequence together with its V-gene family, and reads lacking a unique V-gene family were excluded. In a later analysis, approximately 590 highly shared, low-generation-probability nucleotide sequences were removed to address suspected cross-contamination and a sequencing artifact. In a later analysis, a clonal expansion index for each public chain was calculated from normalized within-repertoire ranks of inferred template counts. In a later analysis, generation probabilities were computed with a VDJ recombination model fitted to out-of-frame rearrangements, and the resulting probabilities were checked against IGoR. Hypergeometric tests were used in a later analysis to score TCR-TCR, TCR-HLA and TCR-CMV co-occurrence, with a repertoire-size bias correction applied to the TCR pairs. In a later analysis, false discovery rates were estimated by permuting HLA or CMV assignments 20 times. In a later analysis, co-occurring TCRs were grouped using DBSCAN, and TCRdist sequence similarity was added for clustering within HLA-allele-positive subsets. Repertoires with fewer than 30,000 or more than 120,000 public chains, plus five repertoires with anomalous nucleotide sharing, were excluded from co-occurrence clustering. TCRdb retrieved this table from immuneACCESS and kept in-frame rearrangements only. Not all clones are present; in checked studies, unresolved V genes account for under half, and no reason is known for the remainder. The V and J calls and clone size were taken over from that table, and D and trimming were inferred from the DNA. The sample table holds some 110,000 clones, of which about 61% were seen once. The top ten clones comprise 2% to 2.5% of the sample.

This TCR was recovered from a woman aged 25 to 45 in good health and CMV-seronegative. The receptor chain draws on TRBV27 and TRBJ2-6, with no confidently assigned D gene. Sequencing was carried out using PBMCs. The CDR3 is CASKIAGANVLTF. In nucleotide form, the sequence is TGTGCCAGCAAGATAGCTGGGGCCAACGTCCTGACTTTC.